These T cell receptor beta chains were read from a single sample in a study of T cell responses to AZD1222 COVID-19 vaccine. The repertoire was sequenced with immunoSEQ multiplex PCR; TCRdb's copy has only in-frame clones and lacks some. The sample shows about 170,000 clones, roughly nine tenths of them seen only once. Sequenced here: peripheral blood, sampled on day 0 of AZD1222 vaccination. The source of these receptors is an adult in good health. CDR3s include the opening cysteine and the closing phenylalanine or tryptophan.

V: TRBV3-1/TRBV3-2
J: TRBJ1-1
CDR3: CASSQAPVGNTEAFF

V: TRBV5-4
J: TRBJ2-2
CDR3: CASSTSGGRPGELFF

V: TRBV5-5
J: TRBJ2-1
CDR3: CASSLGTGGRVEQFF

V: TRBV3-1/TRBV3-2
J: TRBJ2-1
CDR3: CASSQVDEQFF

V: TRBV10-3
J: TRBJ1-1
CDR3: CAISGGATNTEAFF

V: TRBV18
J: TRBJ1-4
CDR3: CASSPVPGATNEKLFF

V: TRBV4-3
J: TRBJ1-2
CDR3: CASSQADRAYGYTF

V: TRBV5-4
J: TRBJ1-1
CDR3: CASSLVMNTEAFF

V: TRBV7-2
J: TRBJ2-3
CDR3: CASSPVGVADTQYF

V: TRBV18
J: TRBJ2-1
CDR3: CASSPPSGIGDNEQFF

V: TRBV7-2
J: TRBJ2-7
CDR3: CASSSRRYEQYF

V: TRBV7-9
J: TRBJ1-6
CDR3: CASSNYGSPLHF

V: TRBV11-2
J: TRBJ2-2
CDR3: CASSSKPPGELFF

V: TRBV7-6
J: TRBJ1-2
CDR3: CASSLGDRGRDNYGYTF

V: TRBV10-3
J: TRBJ2-2
CDR3: CATQDKDTNTGELFF

V: TRBV7-6
J: TRBJ2-5
CDR3: CASSLYGGAGGQETQYF

V: TRBV28
J: TRBJ2-7
CDR3: CASSTIDEQYF

V: TRBV5-1
J: TRBJ1-2
CDR3: CASSLDRGDGYTF

V: TRBV4-1
J: TRBJ1-2
CDR3: CASSQGQGTYGYTF

V: TRBV11-2
J: TRBJ2-5
CDR3: CASSLARTSGDRAQYF

V: TRBV7-3
J: TRBJ2-3
CDR3: CASSATGGSDTQYF

V: TRBV2
J: TRBJ1-4
CDR3: CASRDGQTSNEKLFF

V: TRBV27
J: TRBJ1-6
CDR3: CASSLHPTGSDSPLHF

V: TRBV27
J: TRBJ2-5
CDR3: CASSLFSGIQETQYF

V: TRBV6-5
J: TRBJ1-2
CDR3: CASRGDRNYGYTF

V: TRBV4-1
J: TRBJ1-3
CDR3: CASSQDPGAAGNTIYF

V: TRBV20-1
J: TRBJ2-7
CDR3: CSASSGGFYEQYF

V: TRBV19
J: TRBJ2-1
CDR3: CASGSGEYNEQFF

V: TRBV7-2
J: TRBJ2-3
CDR3: CASSLVESSTDTQYF

V: TRBV27
J: TRBJ1-5
CDR3: CASRADLDNQPQHF

V: TRBV11-2
J: TRBJ1-4
CDR3: CASSLEGRGEKLFF

V: TRBV4-2
J: TRBJ1-6
CDR3: CASSQVLNSPLHF

V: TRBV3-1/TRBV3-2
J: TRBJ1-1
CDR3: CASSQKVDEAFF

V: TRBV29-1
J: TRBJ2-1
CDR3: CSVVNFYNEQFF

V: TRBV6-2/TRBV6-3
J: TRBJ1-1
CDR3: CASSYSSGVAEAFF

V: TRBV5-6
J: TRBJ2-7
CDR3: CASSLQGTDYYEQYF

V: TRBV9
J: TRBJ1-6
CDR3: CASSVGVKPLHF

V: TRBV7-3
J: TRBJ2-6
CDR3: CASSLNGHGGTGANVLTF

V: TRBV5-6
J: TRBJ1-1
CDR3: CASSWDEMNTEAFF

V: TRBV7-8
J: TRBJ1-2
CDR3: CASSVNRVEGYTF

V: TRBV9
J: TRBJ1-2
CDR3: CASSPSNGFYGYTF